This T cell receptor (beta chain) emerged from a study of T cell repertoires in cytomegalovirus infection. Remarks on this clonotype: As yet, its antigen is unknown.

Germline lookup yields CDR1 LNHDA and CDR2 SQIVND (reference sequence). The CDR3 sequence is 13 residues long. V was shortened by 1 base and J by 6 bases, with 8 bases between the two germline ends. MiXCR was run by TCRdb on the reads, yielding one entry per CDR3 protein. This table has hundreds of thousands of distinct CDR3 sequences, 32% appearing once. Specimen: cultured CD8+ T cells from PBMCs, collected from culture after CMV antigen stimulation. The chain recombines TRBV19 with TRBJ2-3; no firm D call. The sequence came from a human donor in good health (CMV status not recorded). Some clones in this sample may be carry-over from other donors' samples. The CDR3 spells CASSIGVSDTQYF. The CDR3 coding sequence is TGTGCCAGTAGTATAGGAGTTTCCGATACGCAGTATTTT.